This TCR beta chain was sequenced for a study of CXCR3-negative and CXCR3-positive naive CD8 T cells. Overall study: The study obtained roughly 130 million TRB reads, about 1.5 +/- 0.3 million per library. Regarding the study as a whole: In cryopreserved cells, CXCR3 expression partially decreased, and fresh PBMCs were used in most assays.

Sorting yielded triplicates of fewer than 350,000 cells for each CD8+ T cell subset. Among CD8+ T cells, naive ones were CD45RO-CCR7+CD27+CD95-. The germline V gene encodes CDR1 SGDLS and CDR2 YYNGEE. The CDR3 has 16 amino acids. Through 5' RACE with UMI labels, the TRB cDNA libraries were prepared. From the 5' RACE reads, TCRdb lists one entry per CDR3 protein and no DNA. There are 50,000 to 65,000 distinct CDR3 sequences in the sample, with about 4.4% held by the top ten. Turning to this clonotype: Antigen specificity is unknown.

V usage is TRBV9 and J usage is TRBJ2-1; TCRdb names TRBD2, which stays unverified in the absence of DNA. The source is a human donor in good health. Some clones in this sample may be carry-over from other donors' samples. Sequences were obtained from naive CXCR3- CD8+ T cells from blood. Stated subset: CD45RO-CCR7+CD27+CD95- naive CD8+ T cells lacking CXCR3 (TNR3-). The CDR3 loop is CASSPGTSGIEDEQFF. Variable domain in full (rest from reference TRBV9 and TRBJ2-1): DSGVTQTPKHLITATGQRVTLRCSPRSGDLSVYWYQQSLDQGLQFLIQYYNGEERAKGNILERFSAQQFPDLHSELNLSSLELGDSALYFCASSPGTSGIEDEQFFGPGTRLTVL.